This TCR beta chain was sequenced for a study of Graves' ophthalmopathy and Graves' hyperthyroidism. Study background: Absence of ophthalmopathy within 18 months of follow-up defined stable hyperthyroidism. Overall study results and limits: Among thyroid clonotypes expanded above 0.001 frequency, most also appeared in blood. Between ophthalmopathy and stable hyperthyroidism, a 13-signature model drew a separation with roughly 88% sensitivity and around 80% specificity.

About this clonotype itself: The target antigen is unknown.

From germline, CDR1 is ENHRY and CDR2 SYGVKD. This CDR3 has 16 amino acids. The ends lost 10 bases at V and 0 bases at J; junction bases unmatched: 9. Exclusion covered patients with other autoimmune diseases or uncontrolled infections (as well as pregnancy or lactation). Amplified TCR beta CDR3 regions were obtained using RNA transcripts as template. Amplification began with first-round RT-PCR using HTBI primers, then second-round multiplex PCR was performed. TCRdb fed the multiplex PCR reads into MiXCR, producing one record per CDR3 protein. The sample consists of about 1.1 million distinct CDR3 sequences, about two fifths of them appearing once.

The chain links TRBV10-3 to TRBJ1-5; 10 bases match TRBD1. The source material was peripheral blood or thyroid tissue (not recorded which). The TCR sequence derives from an adult man with Graves' hyperthyroidism. The DNA of the CDR3 is TGTGCCAGCAGGGGACAGGGGTTGCGTAGCAATCAGCCCCAGCATTTT. Protein sequence: CASRGQGLRSNQPQHF.